The 9 T cell receptor beta chains presented below share a single source sample, sequenced in a study of blood T cell repertoires in COVID-19 (dated by TCRdb to about 2020). Libraries were prepared through the immunoSEQ multiplex PCR assay. The immuneACCESS repertoire file appears here via TCRdb, limited to in-frame rearrangements. These files lack a portion of the clones; in checked studies, under half of the deficit traces to unresolved V genes, and the cause of the others is not known. Counted in this sample were roughly 180,000 clones; 70% to 90% of them appeared once. The ten largest account for over 5% of the sample. The sequenced sample was peripheral blood. Source of these receptors: a woman in her forties or fifties with COVID-19, enrolled during active disease.

This chain links TRBV10-3 with TRBJ1-6; no definite D call. Germline CDR1 reads ENHRY; CDR2 reads SYGVKD. The CDR3 sequence is 15 residues long. Deletions cut 3 bases from V and 6 bases from J, with 12 bases between. CDR3 in amino acids: CAISEGQEGNSPLHF. Here the CDR3 DNA reads TGTGCCATCAGTGAAGGGCAGGAGGGTAATTCACCCCTCCACTTT.

The chain is built from TRBV6-1 and TRBJ2-5; TRBD2 is a possible D gene (6 bases). V lost 3 bases and J 5 bases, leaving 16 bases between the germline ends. CDR3 size: 15 residues. Germline CDR1 and CDR2: MNHNS and SASEGT. CDR3: CASSENAGFWETQYF. In DNA, the CDR3 is TGTGCCAGCAGTGAGAATGCGGGATTCTGGGAGACCCAGTACTTC.

The rearrangement joins TRBV4-1 to TRBJ2-1, with D hard to call. The V gene's germline CDR1 is MGHRA and CDR2 YSYEKL. With 3 bases removed from V and 0 bases from J, the gap between germline ends came to 6 bases. CDR3 length equals 14 residues. The CDR3 DNA is TGCGCCAGCAGCCACGACTCCTCCTACAATGAGCAGTTCTTC. Translation gives CASSHDSSYNEQFF.

This clone was observed a single time. The V call is TRBV4-1, the J call TRBJ1-3; a weak D match, TRBD1 (5 bases). The germline V gene encodes CDR1 MGHRA and CDR2 YSYEKL. The CDR3 consists of 16 residues. V lost 0 bases and J lost 0, with 9 bases in between. CDR3 in DNA: TGCGCCAGCAGCCAAGAGACAGCGTTCTCTGGAAACACCATATATTTT. Protein sequence: CASSQETAFSGNTIYF.

The chain uses TRBV27 and TRBJ1-6; 7 positions match TRBD1. The length of the CDR3 is 15 residues. J gave up 7 bases and V 6 bases, and 9 bases lay outside the gene matches. Per germline, CDR1 MNHEY and CDR2 SMNVEV (reference sequence). The CDR3: CASSPLPGQNSPLHF. CDR3 bases: TGTGCCAGCAGCCCCCTGCCGGGACAGAATTCACCCCTCCACTTT.

This clone has only a few counts. The chain is built from TRBV5-1 and TRBJ1-2; perhaps TRBD1 as D (5 bases). V was pared by 4 bases and J by 1 base, with 14 bases between. CDR1 is SGHRS, CDR2 YFSETQ, per germline. The CDR3 runs 15 residues. The CDR3 spells CASSRVGGVNYGYTF. The CDR3 region has the DNA TGCGCCAGCAGCCGGGTCGGGGGTGTTAACTATGGCTACACCTTC.

The genes are TRBV2 and TRBJ1-1; no reliable D call. V lost 6 bases, J lost 12 bases, and 11 bases lay in between. The V gene's germline CDR1 is SNHLY and CDR2 FYNNEI. This CDR3 region has 10 residues. The CDR3 protein is CASRSSYPFF. In nucleotides, the CDR3 is TGTGCCAGCAGGTCGTCCTATCCTTTCTTT.

This chain uses TRBV7-7 with TRBJ2-5, with 13 bases lining up with TRBD2. The CDR3 is 17 amino acids. The V and J ends lost 1 base and 5 bases, in that order; junction bases with no gene match: 7. Germline V lookup: CDR1 SSHAT, CDR2 FNYEAQ (reference sequence). The chain's CDR3 is CASSLGGTSGVSETQYF. CDR3 nucleotides: TGTGCCAGCAGCTTAGGGGGGACTAGCGGGGTTTCGGAGACCCAGTACTTC.

V gene TRBV29-1 combines with J gene TRBJ1-5, with a weak D call TRBD1 (5 bases). The ends were cut back, 4 bases at V and 5 bases at J, with 12 bases in the middle. Germline V lookup: CDR1 SQVTM, CDR2 ANQGSEA. The CDR3 is 13 residues long. The CDR3, as DNA: TGCAGCGTTGTGGGGGGAGTGGATCAGCCCCAGCATTTT. It translates to CSVVGGVDQPQHF.